Included here is one T cell receptor (beta chain) sequence, with context. The source of the sample is a study of shared clonotypes between healthy human individuals. Generated by immunoSEQ multiplex PCR, the TCRdb table keeps only in-frame clones and is missing some. The sample records some 790,000 clones, roughly 72% being singletons. The TCR sequence derives from a woman in her twenties or thirties in good health. The specimen sequenced was memory CD4+ T cells sorted from blood. Indicated subset: CD45RA-negative fraction.

The CDR3 DNA reads as TGTGCCAGCAGTGGACTAGCGGGAGATGCTGGGGCCAACGTCCTGACTTTC. As protein: CASSGLAGDAGANVLTF. The rearrangement links TRBV2 to TRBJ2-6, with TRBD2 matching 12 bases. There are 17 residues in the CDR3. CDR1 is SNHLY and CDR2 is FYNNEI in the germline V gene. J was trimmed by 2 bases and V by 4 bases; bases with no gene match: 3.